This T cell receptor (beta chain) was sequenced for a study of cytomegalovirus exposure and HLA in healthy donors (dated by TCRdb to about 2017). At the level of the whole study: In an earlier analysis of roughly 590 of the donors, around 300 Gb of sequence data and just under 120 million unique TCR beta sequences from approximately 180 million T cells were reported. In the later analysis, no new phenotypic data were used to find candidate immune exposures; instead, reliance was placed on TCR beta sequences and their occurrence across donors. An earlier analysis of 587 of the donors used high-throughput TCR beta sequencing to judge whether each TCR beta V gene segment behaved as functional or pseudogenic. Alongside the repertoire data, information on donor age, sex, ethnicity and CMV serostatus was compiled. Of the roughly 410 genotyped donors, 75% to 85% were placed in the genetic ancestry cluster associated with self-reported Caucasian donors. A separate validation cohort of over 95 different subjects was used in addition to the approximately 700-subject first cohort. Class I and class II HLA loci were covered by the typing at four-digit resolution. The aim of the study was to test whether cataloging public T cell receptors could identify signatures of past pathogen exposure. Typing coverage varied by locus: roughly 629-630 donors for A, B, C, DRB1 and DQB1; more than 500 for DQA1; around 570 for DPA1; under 490 for DPB1. A later genetic analysis used genome-wide SNP genotypes for 398 of the 666 donors, treating that subset as a discovery cohort. All discovery cohort repertoires had been generated on a single sequencing platform. Around 320 gigabases of sequencing data and tens of millions of unique TCR sequences were included in an early release covering roughly 600 HLA-typed donors. A later analysis re-examined previously published TCR beta repertoires from roughly 720 donors and added high-resolution HLA genotyping to investigate patterns of TCR occurrence. Because of strong linkage in the cohort, 5 or 6 DR-DQ haplotypes were treated as single units for association and clustering. Using immunosequencing, the study profiled T cell repertoires from some 670 subjects and related those repertoires to cytomegalovirus serostatus. High-throughput TCR immunosequencing, statistical association of individual TCRs with disease status, and machine learning were combined to predict cytomegalovirus infection status. Across some 400 genotyped donors of the cohort, an average of 235,054 unique TCR beta nucleotide sequences per donor were sequenced, and roughly 20% of those sequences were non-productive.

From the germline V gene, CDR1 is SGHRS and CDR2 is YFSETQ. V and J are trimmed by 0 bases and 3 bases, and the gene matches miss 4 bases of the junction. Including the terminal cysteine and phenylalanine, the CDR3 comprises 16 residues. Left in the record is the CDR3 DNA by itself, 48 bases read in frame from the first base. As concerns this clone: Its cognate antigen has yet to be identified. No quality values exist for individual bases; no much larger clone is one base distant.

The cohort comprised approximately 700 healthy bone marrow donors. At the time of sampling, all cohort members were nominally healthy, though unrecorded immune exposures were likely present. The donor was CMV seropositive and was included in the group of some 290 seropositive cohort members. A peripheral blood sample was collected from each donor, and TCR beta sequencing was performed on peripheral blood mononuclear cells. The Qiagen DNeasy Blood Extraction Kit was used to extract genomic DNA from the blood cell samples. Overall study results and their limits: When HLA alleles, especially DR and DQ, strongly co-occurred, attributing TCR associations to individual alleles was difficult. The earlier analysis of some 560 of the donors excluded 15 to 20 rarely observed V segments, including chromosome 9 orphons, because counts were too low. Compared with the roughly 710-donor mean, donors in an Asian-associated ancestry cluster had fewer N-insertions in productive TCRs, according to a later genetic analysis. At a false discovery rate of 0.05, a later analysis linked 15,000 to 20,000 TCR beta sequences to specific HLA alleles. Correlated functional status among segregating V segments might reflect linkage disequilibrium, but an unknown experimental factor could not be ruled out. According to a later analysis, most CMV-associated TCR beta chains appeared to be HLA-restricted, and the HLA associations seemed to be driven largely by CMV exposure. V-gene and J-gene trimming of TCR beta chains was associated with a missense DCLRE1C variant in a later genetic analysis, and the association was replicated in an independent cohort. While some public TCRs were present in many individuals, most TCR sequences turned up only very rarely across donors. Only TCR beta chains were sequenced in this cohort, and the absence of alpha or paired-chain data limited detectable features. Several of the top co-occurrence clusters appeared to be linked to parvovirus B19, influenza, CMV and Epstein-Barr virus, according to a later analysis. The classifier was reported to diagnose cytomegalovirus status with high specificity and sensitivity in both the original cohort and the validation cohort. An earlier analysis of approximately 570 of the donors showed that most TCR beta V segments appeared in productive rearrangements either about 90% or about 30% of the time, which broadly matched IMGT annotations. Some IMGT-functional V segments, including TRBV6-2 and TRBV6-3, could not be distinguished by the 87-base-pair reads and were therefore excluded. A later analysis found that HLA-associated TCR beta chains were more clonally expanded and had lower generation probabilities than equally common non-associated chains. A total of about 180 TCR beta chains were listed by the study as associated with cytomegalovirus. A further reported finding was that TCR beta sequences accurately predicted the HLA-A and HLA-B alleles for most subjects in the first cohort. A group of highly shared sequence variants was considered likely to be a technical artifact of the sequencing pipeline. Roughly uniform sequencing depth across donors was assumed in presence/absence analyses, although this assumption may not hold. Immune exposure information for the cohort was limited to CMV serostatus. According to the authors, the approach could potentially be generalized to other disease states and immunological phenotypes. In vitro tests confirmed that a few of the cytomegalovirus-associated TCR beta chains recognize cytomegalovirus antigens. Because some donors lacked HLA typing at each locus, the association tests relied only on the typed subset. In a later analysis, the rate of TCR association differed among HLA loci, with DRB1 alleles having the most associated TCRs and HLA-C alleles having the fewest.

The library was produced with the immunoSEQ multiplex PCR assay. A mixture of 60 forward primers for TCR Vbeta segments and 13 reverse primers for TCR Jbeta segments was used in the multiplex PCR. The CDR3 region of rearranged TCR beta genes was amplified from genomic DNA by a multiplex PCR assay. On the Illumina HiSeq System, the amplified TCR beta libraries were sequenced as 87-base-pair reads. Per the original workflow: In a later analysis, some 80 million unique TCR beta chains were counted across the roughly 700 repertoires, and approximately 11 million of these chains were shared by at least two donors. Raw reads were error-corrected and collapsed into unique sequences by a nearest-neighbor algorithm in which closely related sequences were merged to remove PCR and sequencing errors. CDR3 sequences were aligned to IMGT reference sequences to assign V, D and J gene segments. For a sequence to be retained, a match of at least six nucleotides was required to both a V gene segment and a J gene segment. Rearrangements were called productive when the CDR3 lacked stop codons and stayed in frame with V and J; all others were non-productive. CDR3 was defined by IMGT convention, running from the second conserved V-encoded cysteine to the conserved J-encoded phenylalanine. In an earlier analysis of around 570 of the donors, sequences lacking an unambiguous match to a single V gene segment were excluded. An earlier analysis of 500 to 700 of the donors classified V segments as functional when productive rearrangements were above 56.7% and as segregating when the standard deviation between donors was above 5%. A statistical classification framework was built to diagnose cytomegalovirus status from the catalog of TCR beta chain sequences. In a later analysis, TCR nucleotide sequences were compared against IMGT/GENE-DB human TR gene sequences so that V and J genes could be assigned. In a later analysis, CDR3 sequences and most-parsimonious VDJ recombination scenarios were assigned using the TCRdist pipeline. In a later analysis, every TCR beta chain was defined by the combination of its CDR3 amino acid sequence and its V-gene family, and reads without a unique V-gene family were dropped. To address suspected cross-contamination and a sequencing artifact, a later analysis removed 592 highly shared, low-generation-probability nucleotide sequences. In a later analysis, a clonal expansion index for each public chain was calculated from normalized within-repertoire ranks of inferred template counts. Generation probabilities in a later analysis came from a VDJ recombination model fitted to out-of-frame rearrangements, and those results were checked against IGoR. A later analysis scored TCR-TCR, TCR-HLA and TCR-CMV co-occurrence with hypergeometric tests, applying a repertoire-size bias correction to TCR pairs. A later analysis estimated false discovery rates by permuting HLA or CMV assignments 20 times. In a later analysis, co-occurring TCRs were grouped with DBSCAN, and TCRdist sequence similarity was added when clustering was performed within HLA-allele-positive subsets. For co-occurrence clustering, repertoires with fewer than 30,000 or more than 120,000 public chains were excluded, along with about five repertoires with anomalous nucleotide sharing. In TCRdb, the immuneACCESS table is reduced to in-frame sequences with V and J assigned. These tables do not hold every clone; where another copy was compared, an unresolved V gene accounts for under half, and the others remain unexplained. V and J calls and clone size come straight from that table; D and trimming were deduced from the DNA. The table for this sample lists 100,000 or so clones; 75% to 85% of them were counted only once. The biggest ten clones account for approximately 4.2% of the sample.

Sequencing was carried out using PBMCs. Recombination joined TRBV5-1 with TRBJ2-7, with 12 middle bases fitting TRBD1. The receptor comes from a female donor in good health and CMV-seropositive. For the CDR3, the sequence is CASSLARDRGLYEQYF. The DNA sequence reads TGCGCCAGCAGCTTGGCCAGGGACAGGGGGCTCTACGAGCAGTACTTC. Extended through the reference TRBV5-1 and TRBJ2-7 proteins, this CDR3 yields the full variable domain: KAGVTQTPRYLIKTRGQQVTLSCSPISGHRSVSWYQQTPGQGLQFLFEYFSETQRNKGNFPGRFSGRQFSNSRSEMNVSTLELGDSALYLCASSLARDRGLYEQYFGPGTRLTVT.